This T cell receptor beta chain was sequenced during a study of shared clonotypes between healthy human individuals (dated by TCRdb to 2020 to 2021). Study-level background: The cohort included a few men and a couple of women between 18 and 49 years of age. For each donor, CD4 naive and CD4 memory were each given three plates, CD8 naive was given two plates, and CD8 memory was given one plate. Blood TCR repertoires of a handful of healthy adults were deeply sequenced to estimate repertoire size and the extent of clonotype sharing between individuals. To increase sequencing depth and limit assay-specific biases, different laboratories used diverse techniques to prepare libraries and sequence TCR repertoires. Leukapheresis yielded between about 0.9 and 9.5 billion PBMCs per donor. The investigation overall reported the following: Even with the large sequencing depth, rarefaction of the sorted-subset datasets indicated that sequencing was incomplete. Compared with non-shared clonotypes, the clonotypes found in all four sorted-subset donors had higher generation probabilities. Naive subsets generally had larger estimated clonotype richness than memory subsets. Sharing across four donors was observed for about 5% of naive CD4, 3.5% of naive CD8, over 2% of memory CD4, and around 0.4% of memory CD8 clonotypes. Pairwise subsampling indicated that sequencing depth was expected to affect the degree of clonotype sharing among donors. Because the study included only a small number of donors, the genetic and exposure-history diversity represented was limited. Sampling was limited to blood, and TCR repertoires in tissue likely differ from TCR repertoires in blood.

In regard to this clone: The clone's antigen remains unknown. No base-level quality is on record; no much larger clone is a single base apart.

The CDR3 numbers 14 residues from cysteine through phenylalanine. Of the read, only the CDR3 DNA is kept; its 42 bases are in frame from base 1. V loses 7 bases, J loses 5 bases, and the germline ends lie 15 bases apart. CDR1 and CDR2 are drawn from the germline V gene (reference sequence): MNHNY, SVGAGI. Using the deep immunoSEQ assay, TCR CDR3 regions were amplified from genomic DNA by multiplex PCR. For each cell subset, the extracted genomic DNA was distributed evenly across all wells of several immunoSEQ 96-well plates, and each plate served as one replicate. For sorted subsets, each replicate PCR was loaded with 150 to 250 ng genomic DNA, equivalent to about 30,000 T cell genomes. The purified libraries were quantified using a Qubit 3.0 fluorometer, sized with a Bioanalyzer 2100, and then quantified again using the KAPA Library Quantification kit. Every immunoSEQ 96-well plate was sequenced on a dedicated single-read 150-cycle Illumina NextSeq 550 flow cell. In the original analysis: Because the immunoSEQ output included only junctional sequences and no quality scores, the filtering could not be the same as the filtering used for full-length reads. Sequences were annotated with PyIR, a Python wrapper for IgBLAST v1.9, and V/J genes and CDR3 were assigned using IMGT germline references. Reads were filtered out if the reads had weak V/J assignments (E-value above 1e-6), no CDR3, stop codons, out-of-frame junctions, or ambiguous translated residues. V3J clonotypes were defined as sequences sharing an identical inferred V gene, J gene, and CDR3 amino acid sequence. To compute the percentage overlap between repertoires, the number of shared unique clonotypes was divided by the size of the smaller repertoire. Richness of each repertoire was evaluated using RTK rarefaction, the Chao1 estimator, and Recon v2.1 estimates of unobserved clonotypes. Generation probabilities for all TCRbeta clonotypes obtained by the gDNA method from four donors were computed using OLGA. The table comes from immuneACCESS by way of TCRdb, which keeps in-frame sequences with V and J called. Part of the clones is missing from these tables; in studies checked, under half for an unresolved V gene and the rest for unknown reasons. V, J and clone size reflect that table, while D and trimming were determined from the DNA. The sample includes around 340,000 clones, with 70% to 75% observed a single time. The ten largest clones take up more than 9% of the sample.

The donors were healthy, HIV-negative adults who had no recently reported acute infections or vaccinations. Only Caucasian adults living in Nashville, Tennessee, USA were represented among the donors. Magnetic negative selection was used to enrich CD4+ T cells, after which naive cells were positively selected on CD45RA and the negative fraction became the memory subset. After blood collection by leukapheresis, PBMCs were isolated using Ficoll-Histopaque density gradient centrifugation and then cryopreserved in the vapor phase of liquid nitrogen. Purity and quantity of every magnetically sorted T cell population were checked by analytical flow cytometry. Genomic DNA was isolated from each sorted fraction and quantified by UV absorbance on a Nanodrop 2000c.

Sequencing was carried out using memory CD4+ T cells sorted from blood. In light of the paper, this sample's cell subset or site label describes: CD45RA-negative fraction. This receptor chain uses TRBV6-6 and TRBJ2-1; the D match is possibly TRBD1 or TRBD2, with 5 bases aligned in each. This TCR came from a man aged 25-40 years in good health. The CDR3 loop reads CASTNRDGDNEQFF. Read as DNA, the sequence is TGTGCCAGCACCAACCGGGACGGGGACAATGAGCAGTTCTTC.